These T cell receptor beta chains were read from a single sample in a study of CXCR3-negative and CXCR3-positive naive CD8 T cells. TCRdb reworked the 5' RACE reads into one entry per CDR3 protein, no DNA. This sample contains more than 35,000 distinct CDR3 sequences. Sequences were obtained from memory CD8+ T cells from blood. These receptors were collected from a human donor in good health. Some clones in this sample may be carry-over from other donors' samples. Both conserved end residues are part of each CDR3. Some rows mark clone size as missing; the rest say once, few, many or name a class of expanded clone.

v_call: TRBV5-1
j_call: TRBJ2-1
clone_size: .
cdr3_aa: CASSPLTAGEGNNEQFF

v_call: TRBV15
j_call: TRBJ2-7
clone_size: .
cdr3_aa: CATSRDRGEGLSGEQYF

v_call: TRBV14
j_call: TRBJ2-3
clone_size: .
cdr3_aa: CASGPTSSSTDTQYF

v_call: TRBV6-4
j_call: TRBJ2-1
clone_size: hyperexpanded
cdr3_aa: CASSVSSEYNEQFF

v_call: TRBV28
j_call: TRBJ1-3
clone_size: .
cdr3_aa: CASSFRGTGNTIYF

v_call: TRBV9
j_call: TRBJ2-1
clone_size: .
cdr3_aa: CASSVGSGGEQFF

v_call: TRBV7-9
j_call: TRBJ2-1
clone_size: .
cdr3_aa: CASSFTGDEQFF

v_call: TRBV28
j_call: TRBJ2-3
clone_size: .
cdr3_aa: CASVPGQGLAGGEDTQYF

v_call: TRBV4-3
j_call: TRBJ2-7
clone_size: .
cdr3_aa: CASSQEGYEQYF

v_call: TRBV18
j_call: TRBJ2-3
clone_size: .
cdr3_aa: CASSPNGGATDTQYF

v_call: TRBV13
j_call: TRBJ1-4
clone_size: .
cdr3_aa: CASSLTQGINEKLFF

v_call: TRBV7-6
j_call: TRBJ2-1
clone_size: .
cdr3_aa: CASSRYGTATYNEQFF

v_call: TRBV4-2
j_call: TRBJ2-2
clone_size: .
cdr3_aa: CASSQDQDGGTGELFF

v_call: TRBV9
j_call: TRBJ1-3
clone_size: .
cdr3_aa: CASSVSQGANTIYF

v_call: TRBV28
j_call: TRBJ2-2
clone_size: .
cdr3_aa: CASSFRTSGRTGELFF

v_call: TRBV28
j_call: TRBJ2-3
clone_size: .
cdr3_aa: CASTPRTDTDTQYF

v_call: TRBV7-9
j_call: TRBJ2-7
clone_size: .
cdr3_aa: CASSLGPPEQYF

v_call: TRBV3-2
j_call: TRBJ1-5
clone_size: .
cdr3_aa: CASFPRGRPQHF

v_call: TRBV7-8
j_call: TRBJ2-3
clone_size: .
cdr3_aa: CASSFWPGEGTDTQYF

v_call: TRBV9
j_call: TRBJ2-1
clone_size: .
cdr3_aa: CASSSRDRVSAEQFF

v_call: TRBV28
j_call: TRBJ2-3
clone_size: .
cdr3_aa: CASGGLAGGLDTQYF

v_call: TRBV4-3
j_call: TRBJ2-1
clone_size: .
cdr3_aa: CASSQVLGGGHNEQFF

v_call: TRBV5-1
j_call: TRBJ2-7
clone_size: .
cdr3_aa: CASSITGNLGSYEQYF

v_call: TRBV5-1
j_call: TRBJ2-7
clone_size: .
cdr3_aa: CASSSVSGSGYEQYF

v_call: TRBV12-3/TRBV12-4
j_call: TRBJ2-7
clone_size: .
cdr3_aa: CASSLQGRAYEQYF

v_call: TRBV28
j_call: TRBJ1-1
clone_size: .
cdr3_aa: CASSSSGGTEAFF

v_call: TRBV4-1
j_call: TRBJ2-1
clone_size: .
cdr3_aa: CASSQGGGLAVREQFF

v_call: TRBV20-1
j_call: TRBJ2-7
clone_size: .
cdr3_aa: CSARRGEGVYEQYF

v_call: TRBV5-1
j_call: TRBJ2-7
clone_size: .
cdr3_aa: CASTWTDSYEQYF

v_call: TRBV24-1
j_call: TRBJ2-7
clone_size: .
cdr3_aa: CATSDLGGYEQYF

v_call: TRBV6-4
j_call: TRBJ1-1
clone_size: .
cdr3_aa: CASSEAAGDSPTEAFF

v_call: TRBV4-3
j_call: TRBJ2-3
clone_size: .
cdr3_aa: CASSQDGLGSTDTQYF

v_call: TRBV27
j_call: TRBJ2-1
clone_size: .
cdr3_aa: CASSLWLAEGNEQFF

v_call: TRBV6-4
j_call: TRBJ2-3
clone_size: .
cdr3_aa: CASSEGGSTDTQYF

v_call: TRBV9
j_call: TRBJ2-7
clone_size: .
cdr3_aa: CASSPGAVYEQYF

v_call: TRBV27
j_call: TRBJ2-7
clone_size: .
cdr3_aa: CASSSVTSTSYEQYF

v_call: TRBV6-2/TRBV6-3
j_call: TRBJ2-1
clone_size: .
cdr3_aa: CASSVSGGPSYNEQFF

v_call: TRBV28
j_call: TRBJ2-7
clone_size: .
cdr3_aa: CASSLSRREYDEQYF

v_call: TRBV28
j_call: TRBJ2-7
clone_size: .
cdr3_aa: CASSFDPTYEQYF

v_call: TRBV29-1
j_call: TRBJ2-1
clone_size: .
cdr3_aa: CSGPLGGVEGEQFF

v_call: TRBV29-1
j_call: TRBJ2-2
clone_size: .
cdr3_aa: CGSAANTGELFF

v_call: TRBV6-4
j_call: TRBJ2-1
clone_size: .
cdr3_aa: CASSVLAEGGNEQFF

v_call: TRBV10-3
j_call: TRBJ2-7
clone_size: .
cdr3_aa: CAISELTGNRDEQYF

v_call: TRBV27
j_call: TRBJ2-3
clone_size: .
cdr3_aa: CASSSGPAAATQYF

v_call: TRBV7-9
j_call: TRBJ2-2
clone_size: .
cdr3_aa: CASGSGGNTGELFF

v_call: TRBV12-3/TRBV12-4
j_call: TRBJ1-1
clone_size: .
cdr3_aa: CASSLGPTEAFF

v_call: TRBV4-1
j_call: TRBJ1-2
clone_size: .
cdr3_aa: CASSQGPDGYGYTF

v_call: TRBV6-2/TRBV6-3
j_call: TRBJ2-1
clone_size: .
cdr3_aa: CASSYETGSYNEQFF

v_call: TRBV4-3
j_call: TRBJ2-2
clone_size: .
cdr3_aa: CASSQGAGGINTGELFF

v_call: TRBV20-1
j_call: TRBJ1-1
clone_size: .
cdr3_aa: CSARDQEGRDTEAFF

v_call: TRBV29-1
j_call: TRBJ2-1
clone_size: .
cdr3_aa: CSVDLPYRGLSYNEQFF

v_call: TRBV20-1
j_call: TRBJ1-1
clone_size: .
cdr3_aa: CSARQGATEAFF

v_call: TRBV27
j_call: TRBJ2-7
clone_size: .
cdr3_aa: CASSRGAGESYEQYF

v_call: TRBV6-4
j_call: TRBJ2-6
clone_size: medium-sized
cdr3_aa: CASSDSASGANVLTF

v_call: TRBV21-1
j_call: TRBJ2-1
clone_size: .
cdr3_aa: CATLSWAAYNEQFF

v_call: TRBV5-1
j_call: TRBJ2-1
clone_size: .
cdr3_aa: CASSLDWGVPPDNEQFF

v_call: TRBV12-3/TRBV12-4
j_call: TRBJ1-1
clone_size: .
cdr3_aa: CASSFGTEAFF

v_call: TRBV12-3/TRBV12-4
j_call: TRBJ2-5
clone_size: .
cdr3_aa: CASSLGETQYF

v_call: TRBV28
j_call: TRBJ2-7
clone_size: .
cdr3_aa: CASSPEGGTYEQYF

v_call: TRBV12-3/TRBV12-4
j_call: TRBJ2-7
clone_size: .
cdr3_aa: CASSFPQDEQYF